This T cell receptor (beta chain) was found in a study of blood T cells in healthy people across ages. Study at large: About one barcoded beta molecule per two T cells came from capture by template switching.

The CDR3 runs 17 residues. Germline loops: CDR1 LGHNT, CDR2 FRNRAP. Trimming cost V 0 bases and J 0 bases; bases outside gene matches: 5. Total RNA was extracted at no less than 5.5 micrograms per sample. This clonotype has more than one count but fewer than ten. Primers used in a second PCR of about 7 to 12 cycles were a sample-barcoded 5' primer and a J-beta primer mix. Each cDNA molecule carried a tag from a template-switch adaptor that contained 12 random nucleotides. TCRdb used MiXCR to reprocess the 5' RACE reads, holding one entry per CDR3 protein. The table records around 1,500,000 distinct CDR3 sequences, 35% to 45% of them present only once.

Source material: blood. The gene calls are TRBV12-5 and TRBJ2-7, with TRBD2 identical over 10 bases. The origin of this receptor is a woman under 30 in good health. The CDR3 DNA sequence: TGTGCTAGTGGTTTGGTACTCGAGCGGGAGGGCTCCTACGAGCAGTACTTC. Its translation is CASGLVLEREGSYEQYF.